This T cell receptor (beta chain) was identified in a study of T cell responses to AZD1222 COVID-19 vaccine. This clone was seen just once. Its antigen is not identified. V shed 5 bases and J shed 5 bases, with 16 bases lying between them. The CDR3 has 15 amino acids. The V gene's germline CDR1 is SGHVS and CDR2 FQNEAQ. Assay: immunoSEQ multiplex PCR; the TCRdb copy retains only in-frame clones and omits some. The sample has 150,000 to 200,000 clones, roughly 91% seen once. Findings and caveats of the study: Only a handful of AZD1222 recipients, more than 5 in all, had baseline seropositivity.

The sample consisted of peripheral blood, taken 28 days after the second AZD1222 dose. The receptor was derived from an adult who received the AZD1222 COVID-19 vaccine. V and J are TRBV7-8 and TRBJ1-5; D gene ambiguous. The chain's CDR3 is CASSPQRHGYQPQHF. The CDR3 bases are TGTGCCAGCAGCCCCCAGAGACACGGTTATCAGCCCCAGCATTTT. The variable domain in full, completed from reference TRBV7-8 and TRBJ1-5, reads GAGVSQSPRYKVAKRGQDVALRCDPISGHVSLFWYQQALGQGPEFLTYFQNEAQLDKSGLPSDRFFAERPEGSVSTLKIQRTQQEDSAVYLCASSPQRHGYQPQHFGDGTRLSIL.